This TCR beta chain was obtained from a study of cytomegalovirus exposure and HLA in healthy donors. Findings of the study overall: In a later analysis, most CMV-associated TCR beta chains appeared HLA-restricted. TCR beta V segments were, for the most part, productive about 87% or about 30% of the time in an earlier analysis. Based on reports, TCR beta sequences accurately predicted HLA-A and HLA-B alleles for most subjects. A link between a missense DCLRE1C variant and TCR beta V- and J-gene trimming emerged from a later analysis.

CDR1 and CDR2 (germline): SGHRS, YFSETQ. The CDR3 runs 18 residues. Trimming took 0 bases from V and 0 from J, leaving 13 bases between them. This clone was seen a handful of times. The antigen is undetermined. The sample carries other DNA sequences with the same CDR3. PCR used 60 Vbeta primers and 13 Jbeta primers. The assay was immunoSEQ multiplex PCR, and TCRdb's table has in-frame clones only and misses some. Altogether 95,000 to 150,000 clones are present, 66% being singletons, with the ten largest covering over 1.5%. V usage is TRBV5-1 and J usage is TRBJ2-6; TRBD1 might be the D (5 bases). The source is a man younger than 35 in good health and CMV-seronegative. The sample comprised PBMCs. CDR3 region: CASSLVLGPSSGANVLTF. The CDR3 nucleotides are TGCGCCAGCAGCTTGGTTCTGGGGCCGAGCTCTGGGGCCAACGTCCTGACTTTC.